The entry below gives a single T cell receptor (beta chain) sequence along with its context. This entry comes from a study of blood T cell repertoires in COVID-19. At the level of the study: Samples of COVID-19 (acute and convalescent) were obtained from the United States, Italy and Spain. PBMCs, B-cell-depleted T cells, or T cells provided the cDNA or gDNA that made up the material.

In the original workflow: From reference gene primer amplification, estimates of nucleated cell counts were derived. TCRdb's table, derived via immunoSEQ multiplex PCR, lists solely in-frame clones and lacks some. Clonal size and the V and J genes are those of that table, whereas D and trimming came from the DNA. The repertoire holds about 190,000 clones, with 90% as singletons. Germline V gene sequence: CDR1 SGHAT, CDR2 FQDESV (reference sequence). Trimming stripped 5 bases from V and 0 bases from J, with 10 bases between. This CDR3 has 14 residues. Sequenced sample: peripheral blood. The source is a man in his fifties with acute or convalescent COVID-19. V gene TRBV11-1 combines with J gene TRBJ1-2, with D possibly TRBD1 on 5 matching bases. The CDR3 sequence: CASSPRVANYGYTF. CDR3 DNA: TGTGCCAGCAGCCCCAGGGTGGCTAACTATGGCTACACCTTC.